These 23 T cell receptor beta chains share one sample of origin, sequenced in a study of prognosis after radiotherapy for stage I lung cancer. TCR beta CDR3 amplification from genomic DNA was performed by two-round multiplex PCR. Used in first-round PCR were primers specific to each TRBV and TRBJ gene. One entry per CDR3 protein, called by TCRdb with MiXCR from the multiplex PCR reads. The sample records 50,000 to 75,000 distinct CDR3 sequences, around a quarter being singletons. This material consisted of PBMCs, taken before or after stereotactic body radiation therapy (not recorded which). The receptors were sampled from a donor aged 50 or older with non-small cell lung cancer.

Points on this clonotype: A far larger clone is only one base removed, so a read error is likely. The chain couples TRBV27 to TRBJ1-5; 7 bases fit TRBD1. The V gene end was trimmed by 6 bases and the J gene end by 1 base; junction bases not matched to a gene: 15. Germline values: CDR1 MNHEY, CDR2 SMNVEV (reference sequence). CDR3 size: 18 residues. DNA of the CDR3: TGTGCCAGCAGCCCTCCCCCGCGACAGGGAAGGAGCAATCAGCCCCAGCATTTT. It encodes CASSPPPRQGRSNQPQHF.

Concerning this clonotype: A much bigger clone sits one base away, suggesting this may be a read error. This chain joins TRBV13 and TRBJ1-1; D not resolved. The ends were cut back, 3 bases at V and 4 bases at J, with 3 bases in the middle. The germline CDR1 and CDR2 sequences are PRHDT and FYEKMQ (reference sequence). CDR3 length: 11 amino acids. CDR3 sequence: CASSFSTEAFF. The CDR3 bases are TGTGCCAGCAGCTTCAGCACTGAAGCTTTCTTT.

A word on this clonotype: A read error may account for a junction end that differs from germline. The V gene is TRBV6-1, the J gene TRBJ1-1; no definite D call. Per germline, CDR1 MNHNS and CDR2 SASEGT. The CDR3 totals 12 residues. CDR3 nucleotides: TGTGCCAGCGGGTTAAGTAACACTGAGGCTTTCTTT. The encoded protein is CASGLSNTEAFF.

As for this clonotype: This clone may be a read error of a much larger clone one base away. The chain carries TRBV7-9 and TRBJ1-4; D remains ambiguous. Germline V CDR1 and CDR2: SEHNR, FQNEAQ (reference sequence). The CDR3 totals 11 residues. V lost 7 bases to trimming and J lost 8 bases, with 8 bases between them. The CDR3 region has the DNA TGTGCCAGCAACTTTTCGGAAAAACTGTTTTTT. Translating it yields CASNFSEKLFF.

This clonotype was found many times. The chain uses TRBV5-8 and TRBJ2-7, with D hard to call. The ends were cut back, 4 bases at V and 2 bases at J, with 7 bases in the middle. Germline V gene data show CDR1 as SGHTS and CDR2 as YDEGEE. The CDR3 is 12 amino acids. The DNA of the CDR3 is TGTGCCAGCAGCGGTGACACCTACGAGCAGTACTTC. This gives the protein CASSGDTYEQYF.

This clonotype occurred once. Here the CDR3 reads CAVLDGSTDTQYF. The CDR3 nucleotides read TGTGCCGTCCTTGACGGGAGCACAGATACGCAGTATTTT. The V and J genes are TRBV30 and TRBJ2-3; D is ambiguous. Trimming removed 8 bases at V and 0 bases at J, with 12 bases between. Germline V gene data show CDR1 as GTSNPN and CDR2 as SVGIG (reference sequence). The CDR3 runs 13 residues.

This clonotype was counted many times. The chain uses TRBV19 and TRBJ1-5; the D gene is possibly TRBD1 (6 bases). CDR1 is LNHDA, CDR2 SQIVND, per germline (reference sequence). V was clipped by 7 bases and J by 3 bases, with 10 bases between them. This CDR3 has 13 amino acids. CDR3 amino acids: CASNRDINQPQHF. The CDR3 DNA sequence: TGTGCCAGTAACAGGGACATCAATCAGCCCCAGCATTTT.

This clonotype was observed many times. The chain uses TRBV11-2 and TRBJ1-6; unclear D gene. V lost 1 base to trimming and J lost 3 bases, with 7 bases between them. Germline values: CDR1 SGHAT, CDR2 FQNNGV. The CDR3 loop spans 15 amino acids. This chain's CDR3 is CASSLVPGYNSPLHF. CDR3 in DNA: TGTGCCAGCAGCTTAGTCCCCGGCTATAATTCACCCCTCCACTTT.

As regards this clonotype: The CDR3 does not close with the conserved phenylalanine or tryptophan, likely indicating a read error. The CDR3 region is CDWSVRGETQYL. DNA for the CDR3: TGTGACTGGAGTGTACGTGGGGAGACCCAGTACTTA. V is TRBV30 and J is TRBJ2-5; D is unresolved. This CDR3 has 12 residues. Germline CDR1 GTSNPN, CDR2 SVGIG (reference sequence).

This clonotype was found many times. The chain is built from TRBV5-6 and TRBJ1-5; 8 bases map to TRBD1. V lost 0 bases to trimming and J lost 0 bases; unmatched junction nucleotides: 11. CDR3 size: 19 residues. In germline, CDR1 is SGHDT, CDR2 YYEEEE. CDR3 nucleotide sequence: TGTGCCAGCAGCTTGGCAGGGGGCGGTTTAATATCTAGCAATCAGCCCCAGCATTTT. Translating gives CASSLAGGGLISSNQPQHF.

This clonotype occurred many times. The chain is built from TRBV4-1 and TRBJ1-2, with D perhaps TRBD1 (5 bases). Per the germline V gene, CDR1 is MGHRA and CDR2 is YSYEKL. Trimming stripped 4 bases from V and 8 bases from J, with 14 bases between. CDR3 size: 13 residues. The CDR3 region is CASSRATGAGYTF. The CDR3, as DNA: TGCGCCAGCAGCCGAGCAACCGGGGCGGGCTACACCTTC.

Comment on this clonotype: A far larger clone differs by one base, so this is likely a read error. The CDR3 bases are TGTTCCAGCACCCCCTGGGTCTCGGGCTACGAGCAGTACTTC. This encodes CSSTPWVSGYEQYF. The chain uses TRBV6-4 and TRBJ2-7; D uncertain. The CDR3 has 14 residues. Per the germline V gene, CDR1 is MRHNA and CDR2 is SNTAGT.

On this clonotype: A much larger clone sits a single nucleotide away, making a read error possible. This chain links TRBV2 with TRBJ2-3, with 8 bases aligning to TRBD1. The CDR3 consists of 14 residues. Germline V gene lookup returns CDR1 SNHLY and CDR2 FYNNEI. CDR3 sequence reads: CASSDRGQADTHYF. The CDR3 DNA follows: TGTGCCAGCAGTGACAGGGGGCAGGCAGATACGCATTATTTT.

This clonotype was observed at least ten times. The chain has TRBV24-1 and TRBJ2-3, with 10 bases identical to TRBD2. The CDR3 is 16 residues long. The trim removed 5 bases at V and 2 bases at J, leaving 6 bases unmatched. Germline V gene data show CDR1 as KGHDR and CDR2 as SFDVKD. Here the CDR3 reads CATSGLAGALTDTQYF. As DNA, the CDR3 is TGTGCCACCAGTGGGCTAGCGGGGGCACTCACAGATACGCAGTATTTT.

This clonotype appeared many times. The rearrangement links TRBV7-2 to TRBJ2-1; D remains unclear. V lost 6 bases and J 7 bases, leaving 10 bases between the germline ends. The germline CDR1 and CDR2 sequences are SGHTA and FQGNSA. This CDR3 spans 12 amino acids. DNA for the CDR3: TGTGCCAGCAGTGCGGTTGGTAATGAGCAGTTCTTC. Translating gives CASSAVGNEQFF.

This clonotype appeared many times. The CDR3 bases are TGTGCCAGCAGCTTAGGGGTGGGGACAGGGGGCCACCAAGAGACCCAGTACTTC. This encodes CASSLGVGTGGHQETQYF. This chain links TRBV7-3 with TRBJ2-5; 12 bases map to TRBD1. The CDR3 sequence is 18 residues long. Germline V gives CDR1 SGHTA, CDR2 FQGTGA. V lost 2 bases, J lost 0 bases, and 7 bases stayed unmatched. Combining the CDR3 with reference TRBV7-3 and TRBJ2-5 gives the whole variable domain GAGVSQTPSNKVTEKGKYVELRCDPISGHTALYWYRQSLGQGPEFLIYFQGTGAADDSGLPNDRFFAVRPEGSVSTLKIQRTERGDSAVYLCASSLGVGTGGHQETQYFGPGTRLLVL.

This clonotype showed up many times. V usage is TRBV15 and J usage is TRBJ2-1; 9 bases match TRBD1. The CDR3 sequence is 16 residues long. Germline CDR1 LNHNV, CDR2 YYDKDF (reference sequence). The junction had 5 bases not matched to a gene; V was cut back by 3 bases and J by 2 bases. Here the CDR3 DNA reads TGTGCCACCAGCAGCCTTACAGGGGGCGCCTACAATGAGCAGTTCTTC. Encoded protein: CATSSLTGGAYNEQFF.

This clonotype has a count of ten or more. The chain links TRBV20-1 to TRBJ1-5, with unresolved D. V lost 1 base and J lost 0, with 1 base in between. CDR1 is DFQATT and CDR2 is SNEGSKA in the germline V gene (reference sequence). The CDR3 length is 12 residues. The CDR3 nucleotides read TGCAGTGCTAGAGCTAGCAATCAGCCCCAGCATTTT. This gives the protein CSARASNQPQHF.

Ten or more counts support this clonotype. The rearrangement uses TRBV9 and TRBJ2-4; 9 bases align to TRBD2. The germline CDR1 and CDR2 sequences are SGDLS and YYNGEE. The CDR3 consists of 16 residues. With 0 bases clipped from V and 9 bases from J, the junction kept 10 bases outside the gene matches. As DNA, the CDR3 is TGTGCCAGCAGCGTAGGGGCGGGAGGGGAAAGTACCATTCAGTACTTC. Its protein is CASSVGAGGESTIQYF.

This clonotype came up many times. The chain is built from TRBV20-1 and TRBJ2-1; TRBD2 aligns across 9 bases. CDR1 is DFQATT, CDR2 SNEGSKA, per germline (reference sequence). This CDR3 has 15 residues. J was trimmed by 4 bases and V by 5 bases; bases with no gene match: 9. The CDR3 region has the DNA TGCAGTGCTGATGACGGGACTAGCATGTACAATGAGCAGTTCTTC. Protein: CSADDGTSMYNEQFF.

This clonotype was found many times. The J gene is TRBJ1-5, the V gene TRBV18, with no clear D. The CDR3 is made up of 12 amino acids. V was shortened by 0 bases and J by 4 bases, with 1 base between the two germline ends. CDR1 and CDR2 (germline): KGHSH, LQKENI. The CDR3 loop is CASSPPNQPQHF. The CDR3 nucleotides read TGTGCCAGCTCACCACCGAATCAGCCCCAGCATTTT.

This clonotype has a count of ten or more. The V gene is TRBV6-4, the J gene TRBJ1-4; a weak D match, TRBD1 (5 bases). Germline assignment: CDR1 MRHNA and CDR2 SNTAGT. This CDR3 is 14 amino acids long. V was clipped by 8 bases and J by 5 bases, with 15 bases between them. For the CDR3, the DNA is TGTGCCAGCTCCGCAACCGGGGGGAATGAAAAACTGTTTTTT. Amino acids: CASSATGGNEKLFF.

This clonotype was found a few times. This may arise from a read error, as a much more abundant clone is one base away. This chain links TRBV2 with TRBJ2-3, with D unclear. The germline V and J ends were trimmed by 4 bases and 4 bases, with 9 bases remaining between them. Looked up from germline, CDR1 is SNHLY and CDR2 is FYNNEI. The CDR3 is 13 amino acids. In DNA form, the CDR3 reads TGTGCCAGCAGTGCCGGGCTGTCAGATACGCAGTATTTT. Translated, it gives CASSAGLSDTQYF.